Sequencing of this T cell receptor (beta chain) was carried out in a study of shared clonotypes between healthy human individuals. Some clones are missing from TCRdb's copy, which holds only in-frame ones; the method was immunoSEQ multiplex PCR. The sample gives about 470,000 clones, more than 75% of which show up once; approximately 13% is in the top ten. The junction had 17 bases not matched to a gene; V was cut back by 6 bases and J by 0 bases. Germline assignment: CDR1 SNHLY and CDR2 FYNNEI. The CDR3 length is 19 residues. This clone came up many times. What was sequenced was PBMCs. The receptor was derived from a woman in her thirties or forties in good health. Some clones in this sample may be carry-over from other donors' samples. V and J are TRBV2 and TRBJ2-7; the match to TRBD1 covers 10 bases. CDR3 in amino acids: CASRPGQGFDWLTSYEQYF. In nucleotides, the CDR3 is TGTGCCAGCAGACCGGGACAGGGGTTTGATTGGCTGACCTCCTACGAGCAGTACTTC.